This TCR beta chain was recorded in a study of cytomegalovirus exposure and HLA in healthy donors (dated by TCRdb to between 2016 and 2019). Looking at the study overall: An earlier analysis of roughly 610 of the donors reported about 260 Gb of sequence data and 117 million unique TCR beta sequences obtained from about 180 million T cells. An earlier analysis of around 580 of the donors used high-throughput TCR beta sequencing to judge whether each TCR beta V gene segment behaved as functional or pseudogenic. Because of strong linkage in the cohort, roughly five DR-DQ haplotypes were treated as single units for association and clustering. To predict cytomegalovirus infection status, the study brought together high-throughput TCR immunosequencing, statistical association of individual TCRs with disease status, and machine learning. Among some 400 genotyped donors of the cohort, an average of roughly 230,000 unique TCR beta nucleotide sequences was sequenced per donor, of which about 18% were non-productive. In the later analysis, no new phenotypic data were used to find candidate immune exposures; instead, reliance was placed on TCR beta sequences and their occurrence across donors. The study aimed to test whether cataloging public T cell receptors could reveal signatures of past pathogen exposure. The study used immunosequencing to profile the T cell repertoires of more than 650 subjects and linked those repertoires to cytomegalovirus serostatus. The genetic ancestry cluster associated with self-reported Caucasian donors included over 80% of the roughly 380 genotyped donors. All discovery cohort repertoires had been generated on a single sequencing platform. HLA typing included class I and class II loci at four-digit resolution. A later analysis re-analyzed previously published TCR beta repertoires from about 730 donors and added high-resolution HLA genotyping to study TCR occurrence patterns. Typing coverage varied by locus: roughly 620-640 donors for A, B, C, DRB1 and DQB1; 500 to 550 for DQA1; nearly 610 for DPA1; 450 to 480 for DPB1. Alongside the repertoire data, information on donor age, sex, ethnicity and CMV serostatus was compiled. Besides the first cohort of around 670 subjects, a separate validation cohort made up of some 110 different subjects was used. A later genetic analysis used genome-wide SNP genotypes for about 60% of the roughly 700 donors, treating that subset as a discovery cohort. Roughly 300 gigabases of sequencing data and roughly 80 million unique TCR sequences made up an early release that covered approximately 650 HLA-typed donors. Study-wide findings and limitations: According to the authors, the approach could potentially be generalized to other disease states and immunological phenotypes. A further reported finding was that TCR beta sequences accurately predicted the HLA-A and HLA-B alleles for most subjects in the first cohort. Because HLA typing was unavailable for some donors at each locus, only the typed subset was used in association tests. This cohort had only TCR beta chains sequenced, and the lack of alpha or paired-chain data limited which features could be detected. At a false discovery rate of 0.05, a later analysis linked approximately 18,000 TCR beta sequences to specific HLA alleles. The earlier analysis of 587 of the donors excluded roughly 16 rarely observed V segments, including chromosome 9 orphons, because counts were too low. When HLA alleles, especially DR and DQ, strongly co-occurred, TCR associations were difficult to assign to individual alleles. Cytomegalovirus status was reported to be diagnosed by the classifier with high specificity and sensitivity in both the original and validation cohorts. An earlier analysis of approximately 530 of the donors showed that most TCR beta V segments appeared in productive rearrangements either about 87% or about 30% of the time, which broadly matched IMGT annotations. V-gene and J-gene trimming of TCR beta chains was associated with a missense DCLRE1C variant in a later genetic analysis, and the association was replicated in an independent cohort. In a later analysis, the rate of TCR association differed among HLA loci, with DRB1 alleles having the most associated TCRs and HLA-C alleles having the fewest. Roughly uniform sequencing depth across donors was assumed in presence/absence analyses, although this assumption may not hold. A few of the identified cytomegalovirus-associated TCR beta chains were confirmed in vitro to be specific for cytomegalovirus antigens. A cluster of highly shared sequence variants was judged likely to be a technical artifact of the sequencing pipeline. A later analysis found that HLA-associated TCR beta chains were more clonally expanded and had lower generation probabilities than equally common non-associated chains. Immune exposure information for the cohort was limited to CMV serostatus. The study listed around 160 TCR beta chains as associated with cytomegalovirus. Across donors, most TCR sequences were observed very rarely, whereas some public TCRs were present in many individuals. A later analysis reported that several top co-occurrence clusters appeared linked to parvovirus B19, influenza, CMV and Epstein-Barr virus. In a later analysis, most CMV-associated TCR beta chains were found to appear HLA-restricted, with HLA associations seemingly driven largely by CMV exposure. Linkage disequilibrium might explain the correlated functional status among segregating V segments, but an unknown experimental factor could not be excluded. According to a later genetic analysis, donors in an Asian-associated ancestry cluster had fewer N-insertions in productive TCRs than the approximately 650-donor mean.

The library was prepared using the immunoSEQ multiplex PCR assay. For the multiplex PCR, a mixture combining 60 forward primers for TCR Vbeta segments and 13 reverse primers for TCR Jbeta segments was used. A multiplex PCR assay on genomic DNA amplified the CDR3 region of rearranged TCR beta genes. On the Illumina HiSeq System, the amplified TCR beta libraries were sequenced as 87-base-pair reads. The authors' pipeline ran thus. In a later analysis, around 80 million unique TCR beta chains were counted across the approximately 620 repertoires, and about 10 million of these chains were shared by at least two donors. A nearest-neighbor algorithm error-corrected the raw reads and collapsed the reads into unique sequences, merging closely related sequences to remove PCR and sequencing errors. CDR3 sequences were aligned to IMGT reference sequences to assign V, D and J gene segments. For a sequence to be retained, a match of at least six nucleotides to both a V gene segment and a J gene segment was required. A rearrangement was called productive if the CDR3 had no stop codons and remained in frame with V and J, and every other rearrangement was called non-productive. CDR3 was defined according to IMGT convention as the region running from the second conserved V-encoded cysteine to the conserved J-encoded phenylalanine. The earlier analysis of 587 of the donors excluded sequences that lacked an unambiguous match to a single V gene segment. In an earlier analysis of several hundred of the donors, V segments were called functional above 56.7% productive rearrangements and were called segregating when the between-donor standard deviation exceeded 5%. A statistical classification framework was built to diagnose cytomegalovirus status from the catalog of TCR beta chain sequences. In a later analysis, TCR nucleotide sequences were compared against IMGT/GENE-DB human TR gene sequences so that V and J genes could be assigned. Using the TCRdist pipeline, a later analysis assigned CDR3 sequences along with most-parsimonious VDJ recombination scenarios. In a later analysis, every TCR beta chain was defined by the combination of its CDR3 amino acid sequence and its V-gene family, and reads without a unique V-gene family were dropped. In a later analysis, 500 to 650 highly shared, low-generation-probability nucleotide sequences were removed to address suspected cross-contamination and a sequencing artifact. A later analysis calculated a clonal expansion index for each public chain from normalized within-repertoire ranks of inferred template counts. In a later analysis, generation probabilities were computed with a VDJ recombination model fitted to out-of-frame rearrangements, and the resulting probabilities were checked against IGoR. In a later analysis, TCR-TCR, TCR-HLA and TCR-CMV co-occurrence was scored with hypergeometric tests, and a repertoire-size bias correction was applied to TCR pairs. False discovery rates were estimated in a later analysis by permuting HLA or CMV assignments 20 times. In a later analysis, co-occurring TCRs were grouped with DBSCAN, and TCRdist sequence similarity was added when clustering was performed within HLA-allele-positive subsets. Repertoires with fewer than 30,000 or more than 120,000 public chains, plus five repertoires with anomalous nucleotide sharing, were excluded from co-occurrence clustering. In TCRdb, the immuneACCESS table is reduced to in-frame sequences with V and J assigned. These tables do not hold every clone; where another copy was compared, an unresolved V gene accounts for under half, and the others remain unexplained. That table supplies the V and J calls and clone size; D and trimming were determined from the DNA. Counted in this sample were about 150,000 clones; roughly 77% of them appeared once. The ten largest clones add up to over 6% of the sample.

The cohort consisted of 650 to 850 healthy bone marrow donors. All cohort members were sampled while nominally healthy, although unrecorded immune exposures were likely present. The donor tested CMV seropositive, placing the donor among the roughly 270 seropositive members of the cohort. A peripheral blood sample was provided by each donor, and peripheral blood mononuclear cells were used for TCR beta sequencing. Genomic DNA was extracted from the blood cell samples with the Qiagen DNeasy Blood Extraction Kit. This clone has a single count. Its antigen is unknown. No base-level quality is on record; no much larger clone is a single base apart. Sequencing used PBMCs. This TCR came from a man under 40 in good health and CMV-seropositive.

The CDR3 has the sequence CASSPVGGPNQPQHF. The sequence in DNA is TGTGCCAGCAGCCCAGTAGGGGGACCCAATCAGCCCCAGCATTTT. The receptor chain draws on TRBV7-2 and TRBJ1-5; the D gene is possibly TRBD1, with 6 bases matching. The germline V gene yields SGHTA for CDR1 and FQGNSA for CDR2. CDR3 length: 15 amino acids, cysteine to phenylalanine. Solely the CDR3 DNA is kept, with 45 bases framed from the first base. The V and J ends are trimmed by 5 bases and 3 bases, leaving 14 bases between them.